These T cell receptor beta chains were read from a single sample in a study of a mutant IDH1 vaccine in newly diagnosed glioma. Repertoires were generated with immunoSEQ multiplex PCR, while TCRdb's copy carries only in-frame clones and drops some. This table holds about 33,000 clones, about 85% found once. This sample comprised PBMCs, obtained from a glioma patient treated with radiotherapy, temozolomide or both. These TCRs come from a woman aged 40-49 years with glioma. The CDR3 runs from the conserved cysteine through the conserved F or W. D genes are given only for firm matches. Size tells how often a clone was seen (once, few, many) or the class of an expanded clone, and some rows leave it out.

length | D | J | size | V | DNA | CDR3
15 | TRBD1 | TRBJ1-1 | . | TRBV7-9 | TGTGCCAGCAGTCAACCCGGGGACAGGGACACTGAAGCTTTCTTT | CASSQPGDRDTEAFF
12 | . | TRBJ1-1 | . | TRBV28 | TGTGCCAGCAGTTTATACAGGTTTGAAGCTTTCTTT | CASSLYRFEAFF
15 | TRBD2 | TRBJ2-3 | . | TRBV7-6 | TGTGCCAGTCGACTAGCGGGGGGTGGCACAGATACGCAGTATTTT | CASRLAGGGTDTQYF
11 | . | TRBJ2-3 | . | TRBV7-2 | TGTGCCAGCAGCCCCAGGGGTACGCAGTATTTT | CASSPRGTQYF
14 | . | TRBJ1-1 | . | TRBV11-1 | TGTGCCAGCAGCTTAGGGGACAAGAACACTGAAGCTTTCTTT | CASSLGDKNTEAFF
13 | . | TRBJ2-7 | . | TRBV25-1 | TGTGCCGGGGGGCTGGACAGCTCCTACGAGCAGTACTTC | CAGGLDSSYEQYF
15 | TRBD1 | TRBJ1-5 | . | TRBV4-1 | TGCGCCAGCAGCCAGGACAGGCCGATCAATCAGCCCCAGCATTTT | CASSQDRPINQPQHF
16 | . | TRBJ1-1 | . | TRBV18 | TGTGCCAGCTCACCCGACCCGACAGTTATGAACACTGAAGCTTTCTTT | CASSPDPTVMNTEAFF
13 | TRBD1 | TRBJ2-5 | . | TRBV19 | TGTGCCAGTAGGGGGACAGGGACAGAGACCCAGTACTTC | CASRGTGTETQYF
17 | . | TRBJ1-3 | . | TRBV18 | TGTGCCAGCTCACCACCGCAGGGATGGAACTCTGGAAACACCATATATTTT | CASSPPQGWNSGNTIYF
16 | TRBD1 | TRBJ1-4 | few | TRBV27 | TGTGCCAGCAGTTTATACCCCGGGACAGGGAGGGAAAAACTGTTTTTT | CASSLYPGTGREKLFF
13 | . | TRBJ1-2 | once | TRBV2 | TGTGCCTCCGCTGGGGGCAATCTAAATGGCTACACCTTC | CASAGGNLNGYTF
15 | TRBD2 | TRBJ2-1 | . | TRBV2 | TGTGCCAGCCCGGGACTAGCGGGGGGCCCGGATGAGCAGTTCTTC | CASPGLAGGPDEQFF
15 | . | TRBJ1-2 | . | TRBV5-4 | TGTGCCAGCAGCCCCTCAAGACTATTGGACTATGGCTACACCTTC | CASSPSRLLDYGYTF
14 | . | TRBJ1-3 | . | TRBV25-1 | TGTGCCAGCAGCGGCAGCAACTCTGGAAACACCATATATTTT | CASSGSNSGNTIYF
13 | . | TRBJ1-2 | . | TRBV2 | TGTGCCATTAACACAGGGTTGCGGGATGGCTACACCTTC | CAINTGLRDGYTF
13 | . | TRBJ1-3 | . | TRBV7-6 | TGTGCCAGCAGCCGGGCCCAGGGGTACACCATATATTTT | CASSRAQGYTIYF
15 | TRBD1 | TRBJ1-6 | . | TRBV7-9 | TGTGCCAGCAGCCAACTCGGGACAGGCGGTTCACCCCTCCACTTT | CASSQLGTGGSPLHF
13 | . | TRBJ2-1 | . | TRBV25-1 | TGTGCCAGCAGCGACTACTCCTACAATGAGCAGTTCTTC | CASSDYSYNEQFF
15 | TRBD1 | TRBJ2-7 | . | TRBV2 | TGTGCCAGCAGTGACCTCGGGACAGGGGTTTACGAGCAGTACTTC | CASSDLGTGVYEQYF
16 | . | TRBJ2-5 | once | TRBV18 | TGTGCCAGCTCACCACGTATTAGCGGATACCAAGAGACCCAGTACTTC | CASSPRISGYQETQYF
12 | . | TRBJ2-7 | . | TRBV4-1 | TGCGCCAGCAGCCAGGGTTCAAGCGAGCAGTACTTC | CASSQGSSEQYF
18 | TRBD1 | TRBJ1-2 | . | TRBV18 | TGTGCCAGCTCACCAGGATTTAGGGCGACAGGGGGCTTGTATGGCTACACCTTC | CASSPGFRATGGLYGYTF
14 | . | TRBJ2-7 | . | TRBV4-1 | TGCGCCAGCAGTCTCGACAGCACCACCTACGAGCAGTACTTC | CASSLDSTTYEQYF
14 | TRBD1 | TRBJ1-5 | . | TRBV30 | TGTGCCTGGAGTTCAACAGGGGAAGATCAGCCCCAGCATTTT | CAWSSTGEDQPQHF
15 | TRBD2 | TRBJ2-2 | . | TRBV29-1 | TGCAGCGCCCGGGGACTAGCGTTTGGGGACGGGGAGCTGTTTTTT | CSARGLAFGDGELFF
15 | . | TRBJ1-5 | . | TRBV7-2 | TGTGCCAGCAGCTTAATGGGCAGGGTGAATCAGCCCCAGCATTTT | CASSLMGRVNQPQHF
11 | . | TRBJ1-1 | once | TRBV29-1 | TGCAGCGTGCTCAGGAACACTGAAGCTTTCTTT | CSVLRNTEAFF